The rows below give T cell receptor beta chains drawn from one sample of a study of T cell repertoires in cytomegalovirus infection. Each CDR3 protein gets one entry after TCRdb re-called the reads with MiXCR. The sample records about 300,000 distinct CDR3 sequences, approximately 8.9% being singletons. Specimen: PBMCs. Receptors were obtained from a human donor in good health (CMV status not recorded). Some clones in this sample may be carry-over from other donors' samples. CDR3s include the opening cysteine and the closing phenylalanine or tryptophan. The D gene is left open where the match is weak. Clone sizes are given selectively: once, few, many, or a class where the clone is expanded.

clone size,D gene,J gene,V gene,CDR3 protein,CDR3 DNA
few,NA,TRBJ1-6,TRBV2,CASRVVYNPGSPYNSPLHF,TGTGCCAGCAGGGTGGTCTACAATCCCGGGTCACCCTATAATTCACCCCTCCACTTT
many,NA,TRBJ2-5,TRBV28,CASSSERMSAETQYF,TGTGCCAGCAGTTCGGAGAGGATGTCTGCTGAGACCCAGTACTTC
few,NA,TRBJ1-1,TRBV5-1,CASTSGPGQTNTEAFF,TGCGCCAGCACGTCGGGTCCCGGACAGACGAACACTGAAGCTTTCTTT
few,NA,TRBJ2-4,TRBV13,CASSTDGTKKNIQYF,TGTGCCAGCAGCACGGACGGGACGAAAAAAAACATTCAGTACTTC
many,TRBD1,TRBJ1-2,TRBV29-1,CSVTTGNDGYTF,TGCAGCGTCACGACAGGGAACGATGGCTACACCTTC
many,TRBD2,TRBJ2-5,TRBV2,CASSPGTRGETQYF,TGTGCCAGCAGTCCCGGGACTAGGGGAGAGACCCAGTACTTC
many,TRBD1,TRBJ1-1,TRBV25-1,CASKRTGTVNTEAFF,TGTGCCAGCAAACGGACAGGGACGGTGAACACTGAAGCTTTCTTT
NA,NA,TRBJ1-4,TRBV27,CASSLQGRGEKLFF,TGTGCCAGCAGCCTACAGGGTCGGGGGGAAAAACTGTTTTTT
many,NA,TRBJ2-5,TRBV10-3,CAIRRDSGETQYF,TGTGCCATCAGGAGGGACTCGGGGGAGACCCAGTACTTC
few,TRBD2,TRBJ2-5,TRBV7-2,CASSFRLAGGKETQYF,TGTGCCAGCAGCTTCCGACTAGCGGGGGGCAAAGAGACCCAGTACTTC
few,TRBD1,TRBJ2-2,TRBV19,CASKDRGIGDTGELFF,TGTGCCAGTAAGGACAGGGGGATCGGGGACACCGGGGAGCTGTTTTTT
NA,TRBD1,TRBJ1-1,TRBV6-6,CASTRGTGVRNTEAFF,TGTGCCAGCACCCGAGGAACAGGGGTCAGGAACACTGAAGCTTTCTTT
many,TRBD2,TRBJ2-5,TRBV7-9,CASSFVFSGDQETQYF,TGTGCCAGCAGCTTTGTATTTAGCGGGGACCAAGAGACCCAGTACTTC
many,NA,TRBJ2-6,TRBV14,CASARSSGANVLTF,TGTGCCAGCGCGAGAAGCTCTGGGGCCAACGTCCTGACTTTC
many,NA,TRBJ1-4,TRBV15,CATSRGEVATNEKLFF,TGTGCCACCAGCAGAGGGGAGGTAGCAACTAATGAAAAACTGTTTTTT
NA,NA,TRBJ1-1,TRBV5-4,CASRQGDKVNTEAFF,TGTGCCAGCCGACAAGGGGACAAAGTGAACACTGAAGCTTTCTTT
many,NA,TRBJ2-2,TRBV6-2/TRBV6-3,CASIGARRGTGELFF,TGTGCCAGCATAGGGGCCAGGAGAGGCACCGGGGAGCTGTTTTTT
many,TRBD2,TRBJ2-7,TRBV6-2/TRBV6-3,CASSSLAGGSSYEQYF,TGTGCCAGCAGTTCCCTAGCGGGGGGCAGCTCCTACGAGCAGTACTTC
many,NA,TRBJ2-6,TRBV29-1,CSVETALLGANVLTF,TGCAGCGTTGAAACTGCCCTTCTCGGGGCCAACGTCCTGACTTTC
many,NA,TRBJ2-1,TRBV29-1,CSGGAYSVHEQFF,TGCAGCGGTGGGGCATATAGTGTGCATGAGCAGTTCTTC
many,NA,TRBJ2-2,TRBV27,CASSQGLTISSTGELFF,TGTGCCAGCAGCCAGGGCCTTACCATCTCCTCAACCGGGGAGCTGTTTTTT
many,TRBD1,TRBJ2-2,TRBV7-6,CASSPGTGGNTGELFF,TGTGCCAGCAGCCCCGGGACAGGGGGCAACACCGGGGAGCTGTTTTTT
NA,NA,TRBJ2-7,TRBV27,CASSSTGNYEQYF,TGTGCCAGCAGTTCCACCGGGAATTACGAGCAGTACTTC
many,NA,TRBJ2-1,TRBV28,CASSLFARGNNEQFF,TGTGCCAGCAGTTTATTCGCCAGGGGTAACAATGAGCAGTTCTTC
many,TRBD2,TRBJ2-3,TRBV7-2,CASSRSMAGGLSDTQYF,TGTGCCAGCAGCAGATCCATGGCGGGGGGGCTCTCAGATACGCAGTATTTT
NA,TRBD2,TRBJ2-1,TRBV9,CASSAQRGSYNEQFF,TGTGCCAGCAGCGCTCAGCGGGGGAGCTACAATGAGCAGTTCTTC
few,TRBD1,TRBJ1-1,TRBV20-1,CSARDAGQGSNTEAFF,TGCAGTGCTAGAGATGCGGGACAGGGGTCGAACACTGAAGCTTTCTTT
many,NA,TRBJ1-1,TRBV14,CASRIGRGNTEAFF,TGTGCCAGCAGGATAGGACGGGGGAACACTGAAGCTTTCTTT
NA,NA,TRBJ2-3,TRBV20-1,CSARSGEVTDTQYF,TGCAGTGCTAGATCGGGGGAGGTGACGGATACGCAGTATTTT
few,NA,TRBJ1-2,TRBV13,CASSLLGINYGYTF,TGTGCCAGCAGTCTCCTAGGTATTAACTATGGCTACACCTTC
NA,TRBD1,TRBJ2-5,TRBV6-5,CASRPSADRGQTQYF,TGTGCCAGCAGACCTTCCGCCGACAGGGGCCAGACCCAGTACTTC
few,TRBD2,TRBJ2-1,TRBV5-1,CASSLELAGANEQFF,TGCGCCAGCAGCTTGGAGCTAGCGGGGGCCAATGAGCAGTTCTTC
NA,NA,TRBJ2-4,TRBV20-1,CSAPKDGLRDIQYF,TGCAGTGCCCCTAAGGACGGTCTCAGGGACATTCAGTACTTC
NA,NA,TRBJ2-1,TRBV20-1,CSARAPQGNEQFF,TGCAGTGCTAGGGCCCCACAGGGTAATGAGCAGTTCTTC
many,TRBD2,TRBJ2-2,TRBV28,CASSSPGAGGLNTGELFF,TGTGCCAGCAGTTCTCCCGGGGCGGGGGGGTTGAACACCGGGGAGCTGTTTTTT
many,NA,TRBJ2-1,TRBV24-1,CATSVRSSYNEQFF,TGTGCCACCAGTGTGCGGAGCTCCTACAATGAGCAGTTCTTC
many,NA,TRBJ1-1,TRBV12-5,CASGLVRAGVNTEAFF,TGTGCTAGTGGTTTGGTCCGAGCAGGGGTGAACACTGAAGCTTTCTTT
many,NA,TRBJ2-3,TRBV7-2,CASSLALRTDTQYF,TGTGCCAGCAGCTTAGCTCTCCGGACAGATACGCAGTATTTT
many,TRBD1,TRBJ2-2,TRBV20-1,CSARPPGQGRGTGELFF,TGCAGTGCTAGGCCTCCGGGACAGGGGAGAGGCACCGGGGAGCTGTTTTTT
many,TRBD2,TRBJ2-1,TRBV6-2/TRBV6-3,CASKTSGASSYNEQFF,TGTGCCAGCAAGACTAGCGGGGCTAGCTCCTACAATGAGCAGTTCTTC
NA,NA,TRBJ1-2,TRBV20-1,CSARDGSYGYTF,TGCAGTGCTAGAGATGGGAGCTATGGCTACACCTTC
many,NA,TRBJ2-1,TRBV9,CASSVDYYEQFF,TGTGCCAGCAGCGTAGACTATTATGAGCAGTTCTTC
many,TRBD2,TRBJ2-3,TRBV7-2,CASSPTGTSGVRTDTQYF,TGTGCCAGCAGCCCGACCGGGACTAGCGGGGTACGCACAGATACGCAGTATTTT
many,NA,TRBJ1-6,TRBV2,CASRGSNSPLHF,TGTGCCAGCAGAGGCAGTAATTCACCCCTCCACTTT
NA,NA,TRBJ2-4,TRBV28,CASSSPQVAKNIQYF,TGTGCCAGCAGTTCTCCGCAGGTAGCCAAAAACATTCAGTACTTC
many,NA,TRBJ2-2,TRBV15,CATPAPRQIITGELFF,TGTGCCACCCCCGCCCCTAGGCAGATTATCACCGGGGAGCTGTTTTTT
NA,NA,TRBJ1-5,TRBV28,CASSSSNGRQPQHF,TGTGCCAGCAGTTCATCGAACGGGCGCCAGCCCCAGCATTTT
many,NA,TRBJ2-3,TRBV6-2/TRBV6-3,CASSSTQDTQYF,TGTGCCAGCAGTTCTACACAGGATACGCAGTATTTT
many,NA,TRBJ2-3,TRBV7-9,CASSYRQSTDTQYF,TGTGCCAGCAGCTACCGACAGAGCACAGATACGCAGTATTTT
NA,TRBD1,TRBJ1-2,TRBV29-1,CSVEGTGVSGYTF,TGCAGCGTTGAAGGGACAGGGGTATCGGGCTACACCTTC
many,TRBD1,TRBJ2-4,TRBV12-3/TRBV12-4,CASSATGSVDIQYF,TGTGCCAGCAGTGCGACAGGGTCGGTCGACATTCAGTACTTC
NA,NA,TRBJ2-5,TRBV5-1,CANTATGREGETQYF,TGCGCCAACACCGCCACAGGGAGGGAAGGAGAGACCCAGTACTTC
few,NA,TRBJ1-2,TRBV7-9,CASTPTGSYGYTF,TGTGCCAGCACCCCCACGGGCTCCTATGGCTACACCTTC
many,TRBD2,TRBJ2-7,TRBV28,CASSWGTSGPYEQYF,TGTGCCAGCAGTTGGGGGACTAGCGGACCCTACGAGCAGTACTTC
many,TRBD1,TRBJ2-1,TRBV7-3,CASSYDRDSYNEQFF,TGTGCCAGCAGCTATGACAGGGACTCCTACAATGAGCAGTTCTTC
NA,TRBD1,TRBJ1-1,TRBV18,CASSPWDRVNTEAFF,TGTGCCAGCTCACCATGGGACAGGGTAAACACTGAAGCTTTCTTT